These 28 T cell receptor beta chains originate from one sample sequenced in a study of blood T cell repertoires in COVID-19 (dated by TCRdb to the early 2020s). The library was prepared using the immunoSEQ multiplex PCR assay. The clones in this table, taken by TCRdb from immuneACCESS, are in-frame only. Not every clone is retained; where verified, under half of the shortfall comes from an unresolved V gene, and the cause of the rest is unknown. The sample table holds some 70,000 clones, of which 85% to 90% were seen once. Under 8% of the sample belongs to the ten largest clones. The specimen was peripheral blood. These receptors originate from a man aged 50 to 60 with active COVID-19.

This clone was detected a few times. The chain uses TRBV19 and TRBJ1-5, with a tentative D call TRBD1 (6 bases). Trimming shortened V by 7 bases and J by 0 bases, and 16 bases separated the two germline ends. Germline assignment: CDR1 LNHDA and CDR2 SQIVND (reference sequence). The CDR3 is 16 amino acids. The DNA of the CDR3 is TGTGCCAGTACGACCCGGACAGTATATAGCAATCAGCCCCAGCATTTT. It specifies CASTTRTVYSNQPQHF.

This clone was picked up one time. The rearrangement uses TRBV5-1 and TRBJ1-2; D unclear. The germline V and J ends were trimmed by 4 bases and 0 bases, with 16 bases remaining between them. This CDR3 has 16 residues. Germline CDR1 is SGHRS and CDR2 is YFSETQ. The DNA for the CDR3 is TGCGCCAGCAGCCCCATCGGGGTGAGAGCTAACTATGGCTACACCTTC. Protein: CASSPIGVRANYGYTF.

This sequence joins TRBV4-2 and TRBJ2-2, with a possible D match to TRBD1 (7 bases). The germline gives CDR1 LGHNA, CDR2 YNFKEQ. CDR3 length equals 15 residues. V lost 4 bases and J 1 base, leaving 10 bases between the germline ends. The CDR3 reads CASSPQGGNTGELFF. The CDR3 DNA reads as TGTGCCAGCAGCCCCCAGGGGGGGAACACCGGGGAGCTGTTTTTT.

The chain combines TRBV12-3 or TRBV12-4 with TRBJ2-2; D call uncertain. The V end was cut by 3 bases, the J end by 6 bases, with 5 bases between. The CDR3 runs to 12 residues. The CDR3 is CASSFFPGELFF. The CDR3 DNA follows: TGTGCCAGCAGTTTCTTCCCCGGGGAGCTGTTTTTT.

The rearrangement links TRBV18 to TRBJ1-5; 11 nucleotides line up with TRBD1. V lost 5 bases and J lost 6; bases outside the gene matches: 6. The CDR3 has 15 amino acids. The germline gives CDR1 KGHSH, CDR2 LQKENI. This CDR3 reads CASSNGQGAIQPQHF. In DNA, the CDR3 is TGTGCCAGCTCAAACGGACAGGGGGCTATTCAGCCCCAGCATTTT.

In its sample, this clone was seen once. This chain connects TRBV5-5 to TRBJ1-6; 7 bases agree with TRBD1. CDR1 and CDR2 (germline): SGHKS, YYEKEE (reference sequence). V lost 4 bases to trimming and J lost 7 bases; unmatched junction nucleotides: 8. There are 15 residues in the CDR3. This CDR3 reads CASSPRDRRNSPLHF. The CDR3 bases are TGTGCCAGCAGCCCCCGGGACAGAAGGAATTCACCCCTCCACTTT.

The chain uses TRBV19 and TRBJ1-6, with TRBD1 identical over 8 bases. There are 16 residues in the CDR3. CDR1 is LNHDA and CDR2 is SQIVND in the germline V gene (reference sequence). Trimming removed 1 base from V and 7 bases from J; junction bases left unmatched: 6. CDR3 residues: CASSIGGQGVNSPLHF. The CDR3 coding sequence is TGTGCCAGTAGTATAGGAGGACAGGGAGTGAATTCACCCCTCCACTTT.

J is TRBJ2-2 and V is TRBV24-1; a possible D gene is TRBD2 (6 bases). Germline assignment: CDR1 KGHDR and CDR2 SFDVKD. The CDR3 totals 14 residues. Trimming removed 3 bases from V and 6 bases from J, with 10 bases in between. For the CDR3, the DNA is TGTGCCACCAGTGATCCGGGACTCCCCGGGGAGCTGTTTTTT. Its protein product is CATSDPGLPGELFF.

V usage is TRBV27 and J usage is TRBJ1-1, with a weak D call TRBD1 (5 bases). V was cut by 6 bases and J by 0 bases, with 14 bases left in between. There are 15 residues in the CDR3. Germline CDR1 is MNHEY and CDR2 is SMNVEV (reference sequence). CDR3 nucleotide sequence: TGTGCCAGCAGCGCAGGGTACTCTCTGAACACTGAAGCTTTCTTT. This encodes CASSAGYSLNTEAFF.

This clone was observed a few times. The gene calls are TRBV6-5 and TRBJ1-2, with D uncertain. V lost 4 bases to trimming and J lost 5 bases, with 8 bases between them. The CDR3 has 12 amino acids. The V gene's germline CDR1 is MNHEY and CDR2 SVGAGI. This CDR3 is CASSLSGYGYTF. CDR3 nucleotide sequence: TGTGCCAGCAGTTTGAGCGGGTATGGCTACACCTTC.

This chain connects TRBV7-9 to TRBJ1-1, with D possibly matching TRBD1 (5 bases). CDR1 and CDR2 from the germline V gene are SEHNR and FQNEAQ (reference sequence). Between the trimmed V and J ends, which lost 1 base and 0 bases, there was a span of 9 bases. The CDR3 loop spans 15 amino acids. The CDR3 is CASSLVSGVNTEAFF. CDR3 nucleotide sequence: TGTGCCAGCAGCTTAGTCTCGGGGGTGAACACTGAAGCTTTCTTT.

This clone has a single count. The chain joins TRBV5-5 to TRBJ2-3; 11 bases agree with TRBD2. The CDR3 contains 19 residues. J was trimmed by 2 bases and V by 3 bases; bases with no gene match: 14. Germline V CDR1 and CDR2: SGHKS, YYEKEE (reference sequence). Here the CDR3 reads CASSWAKTSGGRVTDTQYF. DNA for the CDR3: TGTGCCAGCAGCTGGGCCAAAACTAGCGGGGGCCGCGTCACAGATACGCAGTATTTT.

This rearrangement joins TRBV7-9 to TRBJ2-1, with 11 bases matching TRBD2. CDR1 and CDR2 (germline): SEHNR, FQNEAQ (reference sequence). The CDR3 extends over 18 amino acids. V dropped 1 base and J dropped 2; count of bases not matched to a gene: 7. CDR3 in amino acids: CASSLVGLAGATYNEQFF. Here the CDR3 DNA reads TGTGCCAGCAGCTTAGTTGGACTAGCGGGTGCAACCTACAATGAGCAGTTCTTC.

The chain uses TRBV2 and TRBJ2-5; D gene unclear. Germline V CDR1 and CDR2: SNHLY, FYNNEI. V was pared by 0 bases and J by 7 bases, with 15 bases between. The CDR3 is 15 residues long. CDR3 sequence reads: CASSEALGNQRTQYF. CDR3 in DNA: TGTGCCAGCAGTGAAGCGCTGGGCAACCAAAGGACCCAGTACTTC.

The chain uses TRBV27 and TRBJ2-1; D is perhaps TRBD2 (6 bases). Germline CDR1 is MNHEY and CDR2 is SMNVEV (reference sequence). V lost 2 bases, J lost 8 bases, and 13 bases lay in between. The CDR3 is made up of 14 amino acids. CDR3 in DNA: TGTGCCAGCAGTTTAGAACGGGAGAAGGATGAGCAGTTCTTC. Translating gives CASSLEREKDEQFF.

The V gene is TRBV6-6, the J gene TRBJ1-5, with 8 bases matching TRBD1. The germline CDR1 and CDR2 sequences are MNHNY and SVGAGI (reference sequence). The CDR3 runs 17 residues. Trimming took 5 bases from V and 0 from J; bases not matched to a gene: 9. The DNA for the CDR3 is TGTGCCAGCAGTCCCCGGACAGGGACCCATAGCAATCAGCCCCAGCATTTT. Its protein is CASSPRTGTHSNQPQHF.

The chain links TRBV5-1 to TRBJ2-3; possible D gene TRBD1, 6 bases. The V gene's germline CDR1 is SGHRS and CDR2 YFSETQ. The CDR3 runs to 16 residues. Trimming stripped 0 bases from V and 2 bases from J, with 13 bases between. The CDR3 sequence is CASSLVSGTYTDTQYF. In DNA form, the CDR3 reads TGCGCCAGCAGCTTGGTTTCCGGGACATACACAGATACGCAGTATTTT.

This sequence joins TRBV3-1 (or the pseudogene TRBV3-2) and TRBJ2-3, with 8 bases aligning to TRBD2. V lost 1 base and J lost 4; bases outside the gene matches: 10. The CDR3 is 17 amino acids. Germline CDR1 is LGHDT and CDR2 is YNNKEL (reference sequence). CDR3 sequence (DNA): TGTGCCAGCAGCCAAGGCAAGCGGGGGCTAGCCGCAGATACGCAGTATTTT. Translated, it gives CASSQGKRGLAADTQYF.

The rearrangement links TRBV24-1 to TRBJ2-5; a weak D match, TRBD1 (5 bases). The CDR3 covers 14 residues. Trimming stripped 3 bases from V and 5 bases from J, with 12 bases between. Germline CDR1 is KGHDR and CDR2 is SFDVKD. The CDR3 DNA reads TGTGCCACCAGTGATGGGGCCTCGGCGGAGACCCAGTACTTC. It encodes CATSDGASAETQYF.

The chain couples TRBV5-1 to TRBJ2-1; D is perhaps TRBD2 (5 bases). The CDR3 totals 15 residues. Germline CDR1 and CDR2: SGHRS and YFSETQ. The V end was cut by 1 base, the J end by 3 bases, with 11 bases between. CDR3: CASSLYGSDYNEQFF. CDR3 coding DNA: TGCGCCAGCAGCTTGTATGGTAGCGACTACAATGAGCAGTTCTTC.

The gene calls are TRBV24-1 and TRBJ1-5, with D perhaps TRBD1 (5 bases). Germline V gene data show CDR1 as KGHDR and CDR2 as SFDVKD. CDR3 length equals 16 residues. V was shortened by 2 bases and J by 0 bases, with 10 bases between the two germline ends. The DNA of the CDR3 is TGTGCCACCAGTGATTCTACAGGAGTTAGCAATCAGCCCCAGCATTTT. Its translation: CATSDSTGVSNQPQHF.

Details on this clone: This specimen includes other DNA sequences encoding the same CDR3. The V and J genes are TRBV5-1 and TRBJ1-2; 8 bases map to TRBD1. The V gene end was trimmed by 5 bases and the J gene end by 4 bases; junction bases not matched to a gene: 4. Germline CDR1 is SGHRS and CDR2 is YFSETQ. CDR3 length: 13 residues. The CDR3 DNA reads TGCGCCAGCAGTCCTACAGGGGGCTATGGCTACACCTTC. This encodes CASSPTGGYGYTF.

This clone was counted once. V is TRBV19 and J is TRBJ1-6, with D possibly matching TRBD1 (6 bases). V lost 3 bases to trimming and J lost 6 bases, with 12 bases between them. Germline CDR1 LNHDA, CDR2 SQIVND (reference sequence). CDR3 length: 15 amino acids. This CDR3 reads CASSISRGSNSPLHF. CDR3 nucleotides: TGTGCCAGTAGTATTTCTAGGGGGAGTAATTCACCCCTCCACTTT.

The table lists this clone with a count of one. The CDR3, as DNA: TGTGCCACCATCAAACCGGCAGGGGTGAGGTACGAGCAGTACGTC. The encoded protein is CATIKPAGVRYEQYV. The V call is TRBV24-1, the J call TRBJ2-7, with a weak D call TRBD1 (6 bases). Germline V gene data show CDR1 as KGHDR and CDR2 as SFDVKD. CDR3 size: 15 residues. V was trimmed by 8 bases and J by 4 bases, leaving 20 bases between them.

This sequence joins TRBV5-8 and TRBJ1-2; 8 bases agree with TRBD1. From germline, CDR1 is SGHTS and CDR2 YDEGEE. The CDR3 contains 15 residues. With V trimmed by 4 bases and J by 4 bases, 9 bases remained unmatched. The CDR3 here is CASSRSQGAVYGYTF. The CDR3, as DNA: TGTGCCAGCAGCAGATCCCAGGGGGCGGTCTATGGCTACACCTTC.

The CDR3 is CASSPATGDYGYTF. The CDR3 DNA reads as TGTGCCAGCAGCCCCGCGACAGGGGATTATGGCTACACCTTC. The genes are TRBV6-6 and TRBJ1-2, with 8 bases that match TRBD1. Germline assignment: CDR1 MNHNY and CDR2 SVGAGI (reference sequence). The CDR3 is made up of 14 amino acids. J lost 5 bases, V lost 6 bases, and 8 bases had no gene match.

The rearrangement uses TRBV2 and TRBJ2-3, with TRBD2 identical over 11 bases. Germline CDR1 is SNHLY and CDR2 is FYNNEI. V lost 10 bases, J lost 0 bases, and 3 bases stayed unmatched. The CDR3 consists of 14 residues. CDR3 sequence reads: CATRLAGSTDTQYF. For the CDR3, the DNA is TGTGCCACCCGACTAGCGGGAAGCACAGATACGCAGTATTTT.

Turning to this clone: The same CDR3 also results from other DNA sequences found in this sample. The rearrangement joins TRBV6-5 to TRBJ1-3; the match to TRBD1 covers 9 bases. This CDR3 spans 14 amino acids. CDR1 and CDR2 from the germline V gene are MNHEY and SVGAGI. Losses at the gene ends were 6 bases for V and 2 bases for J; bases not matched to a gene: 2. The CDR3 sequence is CASRRTGAGNTIYF. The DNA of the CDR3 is TGTGCCAGCAGACGGACAGGGGCTGGAAACACCATATATTTT.